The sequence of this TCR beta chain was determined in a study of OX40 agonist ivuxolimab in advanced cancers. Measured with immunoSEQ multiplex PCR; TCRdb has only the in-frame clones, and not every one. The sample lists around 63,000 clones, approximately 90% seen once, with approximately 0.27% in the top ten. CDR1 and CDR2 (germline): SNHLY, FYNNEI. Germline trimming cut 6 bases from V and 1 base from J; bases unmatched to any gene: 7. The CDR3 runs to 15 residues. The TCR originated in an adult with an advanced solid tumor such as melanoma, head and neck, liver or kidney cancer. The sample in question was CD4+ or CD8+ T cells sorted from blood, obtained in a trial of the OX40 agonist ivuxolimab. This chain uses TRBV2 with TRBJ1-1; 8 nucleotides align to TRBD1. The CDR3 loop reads CASSAGQEENTEAFF. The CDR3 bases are TGTGCCAGCAGCGCGGGACAGGAGGAGAACACTGAAGCTTTCTTT.